The 17 T cell receptor beta chains given below trace back to one sample, sequenced in a study of T cells in Graves' hyperthyroidism and ophthalmopathy. Template material for amplifying TCR beta CDR3 regions consisted of RNA transcripts. RT-PCR in the first round (using the HTBI primer set) targeted the TCR CDR3. TCRdb passed the multiplex PCR reads through MiXCR, listing each CDR3 protein once. The data hold roughly 580,000 distinct CDR3 sequences, with 11% to 15% observed a single time. Sample: blood. These receptors all come from a woman in her 30s with Graves' hyperthyroidism that later progressed to Graves' ophthalmopathy.

The CDR3 bases are TGTGCCAGCCAGGGGTTTTGGTCCGGGACACCATTTCGGGAGCAGTACTTC. Translating gives CASQGFWSGTPFREQYF. The rearrangement joins TRBV28 to TRBJ2-7; maybe TRBD1 (6 bases). Germline lookup yields CDR1 MDHEN and CDR2 SYDVKM. This CDR3 spans 17 amino acids. V dropped 8 bases and J dropped 7 bases, with 30 bases sitting between them.

Note on this clonotype: One end of the junction does not line up with germline, which may come from a read error. The gene calls are TRBV20-1 and TRBJ1-2; 8 nucleotides align to TRBD1. This CDR3 spans 15 amino acids. The germline V gene has CDR1 DFQATT and CDR2 SNEGSKA (reference sequence). The CDR3 DNA reads TGCAGTGCGAGAGACATAAGGGAGACAGGGGATGGCTACACCTTC. This gives the protein CSARDIRETGDGYTF.

This clonotype was counted ten times or more. The rearrangement joins TRBV11-2 to TRBJ1-5; no clear D. The CDR3 is 14 residues long. V gave up 1 base and J gave up 2 bases, with 6 bases separating them. The germline V gene encodes CDR1 SGHAT and CDR2 FQNNGV. CDR3 coding DNA: TGTGCCAGCAGCTTAGTAAGGGGCAATCAGCCCCAGCATTTT. Its translation: CASSLVRGNQPQHF.

This clonotype has a count of ten or more. The chain couples TRBV6-1 to TRBJ1-2, with 11 bases lining up with TRBD1. CDR3 length: 15 amino acids. After removal of 1 base from V and 5 bases from J, the junction contained 3 bases not matched to a gene. The germline gives CDR1 MNHNS, CDR2 SASEGT. The CDR3 is CASSEGTGGYYGYTF. DNA for the CDR3: TGTGCCAGCAGTGAAGGGACAGGGGGCTATTATGGCTACACCTTC.

This clonotype was detected many times. The rearrangement joins TRBV28 to TRBJ2-3; unclear D gene. The germline V and J ends were trimmed by 5 bases and 0 bases, with 3 bases remaining between them. Germline values: CDR1 MDHEN, CDR2 SYDVKM. The CDR3 runs to 12 residues. The CDR3 DNA reads as TGTGCCAGCAGTGTAAGCACAGATACGCAGTATTTT. It encodes CASSVSTDTQYF.

Details on this clonotype: This could be a read error, since a much larger clone is one nucleotide away. The gene calls are TRBV11-3 and TRBJ2-1; 8 nucleotides line up with TRBD2. The CDR3 covers 14 residues. Unmatched junction bases numbered 11, after V lost 9 bases and J lost 7 bases. Germline lookup yields CDR1 SGHNT and CDR2 YENEEA. CDR3 sequence (DNA): TGTGCCAGGAGGGGGGGGCGCGGGGGGAATGAGCAGTTCTTC. This encodes CARRGGRGGNEQFF.

This clonotype came up many times. V usage is TRBV12-5 and J usage is TRBJ1-2, with TRBD1 as a possible D gene (6 bases). The CDR3 loop spans 15 amino acids. Trimming removed 3 bases from V and 6 bases from J, with 17 bases in between. Germline loops: CDR1 LGHNT, CDR2 FRNRAP. In DNA, the CDR3 is TGTGCTAGTGGTTTCTCCGGGACACCCGGAGATGGCTACACCTTC. Protein: CASGFSGTPGDGYTF. Filled out from reference TRBV12-5 and TRBJ1-2, the complete variable domain reads DARVTQTPRHKVTEMGQEVTMRCQPILGHNTVFWYRQTMMQGLELLAYFRNRAPLDDSGMPKDRFSAEMPDATLATLKIQPSEPRDSAVYFCASGFSGTPGDGYTFGSGTRLTVV.

V gene TRBV10-3 combines with J gene TRBJ2-1, with 9 bases that match TRBD1. The V gene's germline CDR1 is ENHRY and CDR2 SYGVKD. The CDR3 consists of 14 residues. The V and J ends lost 7 bases and 2 bases, in that order; junction bases with no gene match: 3. Here the CDR3 DNA reads TGTGCCATCACCGGGACAGGGACCTACAATGAGCAGTTCTTC. Translation gives CAITGTGTYNEQFF.

The J gene is TRBJ2-6, the V gene TRBV7-9; unclear D gene. Germline V gives CDR1 SEHNR, CDR2 FQNEAQ (reference sequence). The CDR3 sequence is 15 residues long. Trimming removed 6 bases from V and 3 bases from J, with 12 bases in between. The CDR3 sequence is CASSNQISGANVLTF. The CDR3 nucleotides are TGTGCCAGCAGTAATCAAATCAGTGGGGCCAACGTCCTGACTTTC.

This clonotype was observed many times. The rearrangement uses TRBV27 and TRBJ2-7, with D perhaps TRBD1 or TRBD2 (5 bases each). From germline, CDR1 is MNHEY and CDR2 SMNVEV (reference sequence). Trimming took 2 bases from V and 5 from J, leaving 13 bases between them. The CDR3 consists of 14 residues. The CDR3 loop is CASSLVRGADEQYF. CDR3 in DNA: TGTGCCAGCAGTTTAGTGAGGGGTGCCGACGAGCAGTACTTC.

This clonotype was counted many times. This rearrangement joins TRBV29-1 to TRBJ2-1; possible D gene TRBD2, 6 bases. V lost 0 bases to trimming and J lost 7 bases, with 19 bases between them. The CDR3 sequence is 16 residues long. CDR1 SQVTM and CDR2 ANQGSEA come from the germline V gene. CDR3 region: CSVEDSTIGRENEQFF. The CDR3 DNA follows: TGCAGCGTTGAAGATTCAACGATCGGACGGGAGAATGAGCAGTTCTTC.

Ten or more counts support this clonotype. The gene calls are TRBV5-1 and TRBJ2-5, with 9 nucleotides matching TRBD1. V was clipped by 5 bases and J by 2 bases; unmatched bases: 4. Germline lookup yields CDR1 SGHRS and CDR2 YFSETQ. The CDR3 totals 14 residues. The CDR3 DNA follows: TGCGCCAGCAGAGAGACAGGGGGGCAAGAGACCCAGTACTTC. It codes for CASRETGGQETQYF. Drawing the rest from reference TRBV5-1 and TRBJ2-5, the complete variable domain is KAGVTQTPRYLIKTRGQQVTLSCSPISGHRSVSWYQQTPGQGLQFLFEYFSETQRNKGNFPGRFSGRQFSNSRSEMNVSTLELGDSALYLCASRETGGQETQYFGPGTRLLVL.

At least ten counts were recorded for this clonotype. The rearrangement links TRBV5-1 to TRBJ2-1, with D tentatively TRBD1 or TRBD2 (5 bases each). Germline lookup yields CDR1 SGHRS and CDR2 YFSETQ. The V and J ends lost 1 base and 1 base respectively, with 9 bases between them. The CDR3 runs to 15 residues. The CDR3 DNA follows: TGCGCCAGCAGCTTGATCGGGGCGTCCTACAATGAGCAGTTCTTC. Translating gives CASSLIGASYNEQFF.

This clonotype has a count of ten or more. This chain connects TRBV3-1 to TRBJ2-1, with D hard to call. V was clipped by 1 base and J by 7 bases, with 11 bases between them. Germline V CDR1 and CDR2: LGHDT, YNNKEL (reference sequence). The CDR3 contains 14 residues. The CDR3 DNA sequence: TGTGCCAGCAGCCAAGGTTCGGGCCTTAATGAGCAGTTCTTC. This translates into CASSQGSGLNEQFF.

The table lists this clonotype with a few counts. The chain uses TRBV14 and TRBJ2-5; tentative D call: TRBD2 (6 bases). Germline V gene data show CDR1 as SGHDN and CDR2 as FVKESK. Trimming left V 1 base short and J 2 bases short, with 14 bases between. CDR3 length: 16 amino acids. CDR3 region: CASSQGRRRGQETQYF. The CDR3, as DNA: TGTGCCAGCAGCCAAGGACGCAGGCGGGGTCAAGAGACCCAGTACTTC.

This clonotype was detected only a few times. The gene calls are TRBV7-2 and TRBJ1-2, with a tentative D call TRBD1 (6 bases). Trimming removed 8 bases from V and 4 bases from J, with 17 bases in between. This CDR3 contains 14 residues. Germline CDR1 reads SGHTA; CDR2 reads FQGNSA. The CDR3 here is CASGEGGSLYGYTF. Written as DNA, the CDR3 is TGTGCCAGCGGAGAGGGGGGCAGCCTCTATGGCTACACCTTC.

V gene TRBV5-1 combines with J gene TRBJ2-4; D assignment may be TRBD1 or TRBD2 (5 bases each). The germline gives CDR1 SGHRS, CDR2 YFSETQ. The germline V and J ends were trimmed by 4 bases and 11 bases, with 16 bases remaining between them. The CDR3 loop spans 13 amino acids. CDR3 coding DNA: TGCGCCAGCAGCCAAGGGGACGCTAGCCTTCAGTACTTC. Translation gives CASSQGDASLQYF.